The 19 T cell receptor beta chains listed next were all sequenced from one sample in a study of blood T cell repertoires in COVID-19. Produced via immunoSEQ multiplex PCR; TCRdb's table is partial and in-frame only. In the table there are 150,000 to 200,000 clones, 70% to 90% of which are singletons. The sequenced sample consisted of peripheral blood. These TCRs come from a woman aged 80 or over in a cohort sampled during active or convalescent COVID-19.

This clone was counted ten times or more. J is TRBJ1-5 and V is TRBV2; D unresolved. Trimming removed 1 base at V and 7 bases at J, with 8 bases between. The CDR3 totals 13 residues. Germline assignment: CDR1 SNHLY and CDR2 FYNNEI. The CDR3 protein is CASSEVREQPQHF. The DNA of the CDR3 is TGTGCCAGCAGTGAAGTTAGGGAGCAGCCCCAGCATTTT.

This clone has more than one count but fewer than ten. The CDR3 sequence: CASSYGRTGNTEAFF. In nucleotides, the CDR3 is TGTGCCAGCAGTTACGGGCGGACAGGCAACACTGAAGCTTTCTTT. V is TRBV6-5 and J is TRBJ1-1; TRBD1 matches 7 bases. CDR3 length equals 15 residues. The V gene's germline CDR1 is MNHEY and CDR2 SVGAGI. V lost 2 bases, J lost 2 bases, and 5 bases stayed unmatched.

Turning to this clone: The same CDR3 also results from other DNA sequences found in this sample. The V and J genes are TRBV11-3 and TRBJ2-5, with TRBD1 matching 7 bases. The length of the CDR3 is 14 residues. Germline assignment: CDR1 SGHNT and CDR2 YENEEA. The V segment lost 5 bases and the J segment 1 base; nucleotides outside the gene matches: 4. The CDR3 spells CASSPNRGQETQYF. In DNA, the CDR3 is TGTGCCAGCAGCCCCAACAGGGGCCAAGAGACCCAGTACTTC.

The CDR3 loop is CASSPGPRQGSSPLHF. The CDR3 DNA is TGTGCCAGCAGCCCGGGCCCTAGGCAGGGTAGCTCACCCCTCCACTTT. The chain carries TRBV5-6 and TRBJ1-6, with a tentative D call TRBD1 (5 bases). V lost 4 bases, J lost 10 bases, and 21 bases lay in between. The CDR3 is 16 amino acids. Germline V CDR1 and CDR2: SGHDT, YYEEEE.

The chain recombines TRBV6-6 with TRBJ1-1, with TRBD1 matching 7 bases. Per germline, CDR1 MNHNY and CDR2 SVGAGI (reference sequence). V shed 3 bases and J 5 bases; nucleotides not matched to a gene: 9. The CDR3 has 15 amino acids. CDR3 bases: TGTGCCAGCAGTTATTTAAGGGGGCAGGGGACTGAAGCTTTCTTT. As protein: CASSYLRGQGTEAFF.

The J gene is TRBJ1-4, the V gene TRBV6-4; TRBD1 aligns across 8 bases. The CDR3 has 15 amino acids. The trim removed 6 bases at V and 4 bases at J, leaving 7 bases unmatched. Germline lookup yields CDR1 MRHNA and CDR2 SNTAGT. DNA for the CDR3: TGTGCCAGCAGGATGACAGGGGAAAATAATGAAAAACTGTTTTTT. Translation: CASRMTGENNEKLFF.

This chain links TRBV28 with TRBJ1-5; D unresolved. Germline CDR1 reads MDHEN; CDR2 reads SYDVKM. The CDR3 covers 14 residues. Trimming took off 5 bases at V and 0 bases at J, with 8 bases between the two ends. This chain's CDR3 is CASSLGDSNQPQHF. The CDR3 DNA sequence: TGTGCCAGCAGTCTCGGGGATAGCAATCAGCCCCAGCATTTT. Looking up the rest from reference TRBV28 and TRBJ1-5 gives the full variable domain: DVKVTQSSRYLVKRTGEKVFLECVQDMDHENMFWYRQDPGLGLRLIYFSYDVKMKEKGDIPEGYSVSREKKERFSLILESASTNQTSMYLCASSLGDSNQPQHFGDGTRLSIL.

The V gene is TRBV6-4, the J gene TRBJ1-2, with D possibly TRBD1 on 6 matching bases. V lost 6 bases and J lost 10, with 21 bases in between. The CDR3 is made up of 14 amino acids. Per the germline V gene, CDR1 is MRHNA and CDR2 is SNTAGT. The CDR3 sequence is CASSREGGGGDYTF. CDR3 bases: TGTGCCAGCAGCCGCGAGGGGGGGGGCGGTGACTACACCTTC.

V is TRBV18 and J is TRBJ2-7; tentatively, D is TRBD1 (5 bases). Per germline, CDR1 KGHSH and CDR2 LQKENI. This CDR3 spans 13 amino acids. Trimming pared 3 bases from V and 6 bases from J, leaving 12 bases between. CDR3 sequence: CASSPGQLGEQYV. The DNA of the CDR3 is TGTGCCAGCTCACCCGGACAATTGGGCGAGCAGTACGTC.

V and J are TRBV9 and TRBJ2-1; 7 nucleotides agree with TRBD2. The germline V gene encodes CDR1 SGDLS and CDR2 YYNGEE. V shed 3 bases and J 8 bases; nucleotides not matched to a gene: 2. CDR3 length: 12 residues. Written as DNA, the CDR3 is TGTGCCAGCAGCGGCGCGGGGGATGAGCAGTTCTTC. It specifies CASSGAGDEQFF.

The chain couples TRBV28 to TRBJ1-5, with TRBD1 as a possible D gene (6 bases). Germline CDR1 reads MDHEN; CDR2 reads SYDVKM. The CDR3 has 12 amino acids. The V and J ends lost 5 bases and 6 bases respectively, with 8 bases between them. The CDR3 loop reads CASSGGAQPQHF. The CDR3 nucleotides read TGTGCCAGCAGTGGGGGGGCTCAGCCCCAGCATTTT.

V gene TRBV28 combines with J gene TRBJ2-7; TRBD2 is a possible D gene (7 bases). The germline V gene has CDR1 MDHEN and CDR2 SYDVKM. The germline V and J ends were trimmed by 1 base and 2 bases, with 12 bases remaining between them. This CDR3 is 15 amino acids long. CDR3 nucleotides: TGTGCCAGCAGTTTATTGTGGGGGGGCACCTACGAGCAGTACTTC. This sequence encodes CASSLLWGGTYEQYF. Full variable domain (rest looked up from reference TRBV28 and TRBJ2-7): DVKVTQSSRYLVKRTGEKVFLECVQDMDHENMFWYRQDPGLGLRLIYFSYDVKMKEKGDIPEGYSVSREKKERFSLILESASTNQTSMYLCASSLLWGGTYEQYFGPGTRLTVT.

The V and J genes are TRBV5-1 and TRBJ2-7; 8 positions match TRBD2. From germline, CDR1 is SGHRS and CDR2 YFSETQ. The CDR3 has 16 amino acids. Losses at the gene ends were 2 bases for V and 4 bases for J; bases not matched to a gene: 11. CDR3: CASSLGPGGAGYEQYV. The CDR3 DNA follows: TGCGCCAGCAGCTTAGGACCGGGAGGGGCGGGGTACGAGCAGTACGTC.

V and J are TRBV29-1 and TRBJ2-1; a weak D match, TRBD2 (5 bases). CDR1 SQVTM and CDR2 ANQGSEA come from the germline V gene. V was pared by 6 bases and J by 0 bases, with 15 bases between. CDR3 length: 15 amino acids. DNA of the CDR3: TGCAGCGTCCCGGGCGGAGGCAGCTCCTACAATGAGCAGTTCTTC. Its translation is CSVPGGGSSYNEQFF.

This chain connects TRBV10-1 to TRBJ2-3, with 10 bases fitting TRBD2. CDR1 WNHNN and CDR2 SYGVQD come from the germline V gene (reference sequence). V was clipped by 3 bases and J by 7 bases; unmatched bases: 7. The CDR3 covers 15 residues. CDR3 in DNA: TGCGCCAGCAGTGAAGGGGCTAGCGGGAGTAATACGCAGTATTTT. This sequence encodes CASSEGASGSNTQYF.

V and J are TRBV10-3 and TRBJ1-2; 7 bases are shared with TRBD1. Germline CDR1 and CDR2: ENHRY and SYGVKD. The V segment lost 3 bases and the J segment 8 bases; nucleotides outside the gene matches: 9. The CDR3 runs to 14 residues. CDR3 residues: CAISDEAGGHGYTF. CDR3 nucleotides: TGTGCCATCAGTGATGAGGCAGGGGGACACGGCTACACCTTC.

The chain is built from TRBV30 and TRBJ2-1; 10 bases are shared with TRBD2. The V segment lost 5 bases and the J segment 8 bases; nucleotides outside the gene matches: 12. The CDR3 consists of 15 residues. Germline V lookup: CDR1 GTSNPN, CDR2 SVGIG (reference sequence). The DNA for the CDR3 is TGTGCCTGGGACAGGCTAGCGGGAGTAACAGATGAGCAGTTCTTC. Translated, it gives CAWDRLAGVTDEQFF.

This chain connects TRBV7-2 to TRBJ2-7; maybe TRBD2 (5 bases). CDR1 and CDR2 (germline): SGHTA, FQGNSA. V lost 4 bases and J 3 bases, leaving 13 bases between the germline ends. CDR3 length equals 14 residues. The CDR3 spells CASSSRWGVYEQYF. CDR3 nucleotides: TGTGCCAGCAGCTCCCGGTGGGGAGTCTACGAGCAGTACTTC.

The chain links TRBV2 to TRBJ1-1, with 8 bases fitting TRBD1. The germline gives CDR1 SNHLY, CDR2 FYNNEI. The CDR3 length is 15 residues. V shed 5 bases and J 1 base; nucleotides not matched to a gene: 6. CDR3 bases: TGTGCCAGCAGTTCCCTGGGACAGGAGAACACTGAAGCTTTCTTT. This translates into CASSSLGQENTEAFF. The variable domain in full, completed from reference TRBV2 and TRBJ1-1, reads EPEVTQTPSHQVTQMGQEVILRCVPISNHLYFYWYRQILGQKVEFLVSFYNNEISEKSEIFDDQFSVERPDGSNFTLKIRSTKLEDSAMYFCASSSLGQENTEAFFGQGTRLTVV.